Included here is one T cell receptor beta chain sequence, with context. Germline V gives CDR1 SGHVS, CDR2 FQNEAQ. V lost 2 bases to trimming and J lost 4 bases; unmatched junction nucleotides: 13. This CDR3 has 18 residues. The sample is drawn from a study of T cells in Graves' hyperthyroidism and ophthalmopathy. Amplified regions were TCR beta CDR3 sequences from RNA transcripts. HTBI primers drove first-round RT-PCR of the TCR CDR3. TCRdb reprocessed the multiplex PCR reads with MiXCR, giving one entry per CDR3 protein. This sample has hundreds of thousands of distinct CDR3 sequences; 14% to 15% occur once, and the top ten carry 13%.

The receptor was derived from a man younger than 30 with Graves' ophthalmopathy. The sequenced sample was blood. The chain uses TRBV7-8 and TRBJ2-3; 9 bases align to TRBD1. CDR3: CASSLRTSGQGWADTQYF. The CDR3 nucleotides read TGTGCCAGCAGCTTAAGAACCTCGGGACAGGGTTGGGCAGATACGCAGTATTTT.